This TCR beta chain emerged from a study of vaccination effects on CD4 cells after COVID-19. Points on this clone: Its antigen is currently unknown.

The germline V and J ends were trimmed by 2 bases and 1 base, with 11 bases remaining between them. The germline CDR1 and CDR2 sequences are SGHNT and YYREEE (reference sequence). The CDR3 contains 15 residues. Profiled with immunoSEQ multiplex PCR; TCRdb holds only in-frame clones, not every one. This repertoire shows roughly 26,000 clones, around 78% found once; its top ten account for around 15%. Under the ViraFEST assay, PBMC were stimulated with viral peptide pools so that antigen-specific CD4+ T cells expanded. Sequencing was performed afterwards. When less than 11 days of culture had elapsed, CD4+ T cells were isolated. From March to December 2020, the person had a SARS-CoV-2 infection that was confirmed by PCR.

Sequencing used CD4+ T cells from PBMCs cultured with HCoV-NL63 spike peptides, obtained before COVID-19 vaccination. V usage is TRBV5-4 and J usage is TRBJ2-3; no definite D call. This TCR derives from a human donor who had a prior SARS-CoV-2 infection. In DNA form, the CDR3 reads TGTGCCAGCAGCTTACCGACGGTAGGCACAGATACGCAGTATTTT. Translation: CASSLPTVGTDTQYF.